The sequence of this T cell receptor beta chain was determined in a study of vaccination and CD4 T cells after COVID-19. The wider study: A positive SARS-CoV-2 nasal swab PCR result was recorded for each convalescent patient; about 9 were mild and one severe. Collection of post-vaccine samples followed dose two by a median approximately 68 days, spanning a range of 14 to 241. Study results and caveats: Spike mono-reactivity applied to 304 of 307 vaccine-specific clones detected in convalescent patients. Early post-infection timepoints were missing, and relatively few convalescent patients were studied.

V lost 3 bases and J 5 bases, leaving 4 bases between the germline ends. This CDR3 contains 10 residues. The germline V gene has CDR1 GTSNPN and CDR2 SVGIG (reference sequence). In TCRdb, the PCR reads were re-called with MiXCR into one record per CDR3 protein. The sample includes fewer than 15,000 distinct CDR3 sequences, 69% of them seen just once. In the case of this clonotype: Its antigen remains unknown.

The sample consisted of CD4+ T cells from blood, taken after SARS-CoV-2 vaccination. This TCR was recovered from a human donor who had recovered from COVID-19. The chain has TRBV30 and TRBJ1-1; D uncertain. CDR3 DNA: TGTGCCTGGAGGTATACTGAAGCTTTCTTT. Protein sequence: CAWRYTEAFF.